The source of this T cell receptor (beta chain) is a study of blood T cell repertoires in COVID-19. Across the study: Spain, Italy and the United States supplied samples that represented acute and convalescent COVID-19. PBMCs, B-cell-depleted T cells, or T cells provided the cDNA or gDNA that made up the material.

This CDR3 comprises 14 residues. J gave up 7 bases and V 5 bases, and 8 bases lay outside the gene matches. Germline CDR1 reads MNHEY; CDR2 reads SVGEGT. Per the study methods: Cell counts per sample came from amplifying reference gene primers. Profiled with immunoSEQ multiplex PCR; TCRdb holds only in-frame clones, not every one. The V and J calls and clone size are taken from that table; D and trimming were inferred from the DNA. The sample shows fewer than 250,000 clones, roughly 84% of them seen only once. The chain carries TRBV6-2 or TRBV6-3 and TRBJ1-5; 7 nucleotides match TRBD1. The origin of this receptor is a man aged 25-40 years in a cohort exposed to, infected with or recovered from COVID-19 (not recorded which). The sequenced material came from PBMCs or T cells enriched from blood (not recorded which). CDR3 nucleotide sequence: TGTGCCAGCAGTCCCCAGGGGGGTTGGCAGCCCCAGCATTTT. This gives the protein CASSPQGGWQPQHF.